This T cell receptor beta chain emerged from a study of blood T cell repertoires in COVID-19. On the study more broadly: Acute and convalescent COVID-19 samples came from the United States, Italy and Spain.

Trimming at V came to 6 bases and at J to 3 bases, leaving 3 bases not matched to a gene. CDR1 and CDR2 from the germline V gene are KGHDR and SFDVKD. The CDR3 runs 15 residues. As processed by the authors: Quantification of nucleated cells was approximated via reference gene primer amplification. Repertoires were generated with immunoSEQ multiplex PCR, while TCRdb's copy carries only in-frame clones and drops some. The V and J calls and the clone size are those of that table, but D and trimming were determined from the DNA. The top ten hold 0.95% to 1.5% of the sample, which has roughly 410,000 clones, roughly nine tenths seen once.

Material: peripheral blood. This TCR derives from a man aged 35-49 years with acute or convalescent COVID-19. The chain combines TRBV24-1 with TRBJ2-2, with 10 bases fitting TRBD2. The CDR3, as DNA: TGTGCCACCAGTATCAGCGGGGGGGACACCGGGGAGCTGTTTTTT. This translates into CATSISGGDTGELFF.